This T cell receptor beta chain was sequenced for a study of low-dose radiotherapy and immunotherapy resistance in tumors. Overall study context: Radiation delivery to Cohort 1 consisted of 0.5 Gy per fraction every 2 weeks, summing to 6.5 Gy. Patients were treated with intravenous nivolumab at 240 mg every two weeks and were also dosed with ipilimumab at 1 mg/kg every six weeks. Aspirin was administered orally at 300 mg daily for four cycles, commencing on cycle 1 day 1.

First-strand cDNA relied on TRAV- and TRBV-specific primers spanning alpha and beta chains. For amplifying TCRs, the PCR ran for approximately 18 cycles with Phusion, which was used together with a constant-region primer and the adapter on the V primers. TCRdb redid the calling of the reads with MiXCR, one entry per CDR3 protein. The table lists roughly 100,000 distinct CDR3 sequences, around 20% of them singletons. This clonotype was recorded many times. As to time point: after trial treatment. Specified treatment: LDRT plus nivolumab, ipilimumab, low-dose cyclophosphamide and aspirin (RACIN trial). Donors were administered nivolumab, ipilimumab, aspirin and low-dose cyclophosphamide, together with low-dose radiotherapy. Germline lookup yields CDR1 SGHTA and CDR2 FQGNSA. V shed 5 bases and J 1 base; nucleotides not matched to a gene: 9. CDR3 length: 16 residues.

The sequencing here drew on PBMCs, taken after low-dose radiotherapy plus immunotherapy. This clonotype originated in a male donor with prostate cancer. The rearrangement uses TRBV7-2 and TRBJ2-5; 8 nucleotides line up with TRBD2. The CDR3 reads CASSPGGAGRQETQYF. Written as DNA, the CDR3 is TGTGCCAGCAGCCCCGGGGGGGCGGGGCGCCAAGAGACCCAGTACTTC.